This record looks at one TCR beta chain sequence and its context. Assay used: immunoSEQ multiplex PCR; TCRdb lists only in-frame clones, some missing. The data contain 90,000 to 100,000 clones, roughly four fifths of them singletons. The data belong to a study of control samples from healthy donors and cancer patients. The germline V gene has CDR1 LNHDA and CDR2 SQIVND (reference sequence). The CDR3 covers 14 residues. Trimming took off 8 bases at V and 6 bases at J, with 14 bases between the two ends. Sequenced input: blood. This clonotype was obtained from a man aged 55-75 years in good health. The gene calls are TRBV19 and TRBJ1-6; possible D gene TRBD1, 6 bases. CDR3 DNA sequence: TGTGCCAGTTCATGGACAGCGACTAATTCACCCCTCCACTTT. Translated: CASSWTATNSPLHF. The full variable domain, rest sourced from reference TRBV19 and TRBJ1-6, is DGGITQSPKYLFRKEGQNVTLSCEQNLNHDAMYWYRQDPGQGLRLIYYSQIVNDFQKGDIAEGYSVSREKKESFPLTVTSAQKNPTAFYLCASSWTATNSPLHFGNGTRLTVT.